The text below deals with one T cell receptor beta chain. Its antigen remains unknown. A multiplex PCR was run with 60 Vbeta primers and 13 Jbeta primers. Clones were sequenced by immunoSEQ multiplex PCR, and TCRdb holds only the in-frame ones, with some missing. The table records roughly 130,000 clones, approximately 66% of them present only once. The length of the CDR3 is 14 residues. The J segment lost 5 bases and the V segment lost 7 bases, leaving 8 bases of the junction unmatched. CDR1 is LNHDA, CDR2 SQIVND, per germline (reference sequence). This specimen comes from a study of cytomegalovirus exposure and HLA in healthy donors. Study-level points and caveats: Sequences of the TCR beta chain were said to predict the HLA-A and HLA-B alleles of most subjects accurately. In an earlier analysis, about 90% or about 30%: the productive usage of most TCR beta V segments. Most TCR sequences showed up rarely, but some public TCRs showed up in many donors. Cytomegalovirus-associated TCR beta chains were listed, numbering around 150.

Material: PBMCs. The chain has TRBV19 and TRBJ2-7; 10 nucleotides line up with TRBD1. This TCR was sampled from a woman aged 40 to 49 in good health and CMV-seropositive. The CDR3 loop is CASMARQGANEQYF. CDR3 nucleotide sequence: TGTGCCAGTATGGCCCGACAGGGGGCCAACGAGCAGTACTTC.